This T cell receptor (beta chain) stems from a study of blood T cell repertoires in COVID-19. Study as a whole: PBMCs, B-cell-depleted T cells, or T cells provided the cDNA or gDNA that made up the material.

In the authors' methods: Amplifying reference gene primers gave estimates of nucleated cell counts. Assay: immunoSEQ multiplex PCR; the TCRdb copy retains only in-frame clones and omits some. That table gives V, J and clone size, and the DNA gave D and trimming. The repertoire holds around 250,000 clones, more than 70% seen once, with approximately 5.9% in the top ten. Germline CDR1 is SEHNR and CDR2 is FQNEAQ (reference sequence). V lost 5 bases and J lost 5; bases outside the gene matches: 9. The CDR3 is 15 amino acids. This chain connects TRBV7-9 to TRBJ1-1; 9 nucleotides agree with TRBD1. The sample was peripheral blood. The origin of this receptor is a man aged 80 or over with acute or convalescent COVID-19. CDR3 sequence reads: CASSITNRGRTEAFF. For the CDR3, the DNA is TGTGCCAGCAGCATAACAAACAGGGGGCGGACTGAAGCTTTCTTT.